What follows are 13 T cell receptor beta chains derived from one specimen sequenced in a study of human T cells and chemical hapten exposure. TCRdb fed the RACE reads into MiXCR, producing one record per CDR3 protein. Counted here are approximately 60,000 distinct CDR3 sequences, 9.3% occurring once; the ten biggest clones make up 13%. The sample's time point: patch test 1, 2 weeks after DPC sensitization. Treatment: therapeutic diphenylcyclopropenone sensitization with weekly scalp DPC. The sample here was whole blood, taken in connection with sensitization to the hapten diphenylcyclopropenone (DPC). The receptor source for this set is a woman aged 40 to 50 with alopecia areata. Some clones in this sample may be carry-over from other donors' samples.

The table lists this clonotype with many counts. The J gene is TRBJ2-6, the V gene TRBV4-3; perhaps TRBD2 as D (6 bases). The CDR3 consists of 14 residues. Germline CDR1 is LGHNA and CDR2 is YSLEER. Trimming took 1 base from V and 7 from J, leaving 8 bases between them. CDR3 nucleotides: TGCGCCAGCAGCCAAGTGGGAGGAGCCAACGTCCTGACTTTC. It is translated as CASSQVGGANVLTF.

This clonotype was recorded many times. This chain connects TRBV3-1 to TRBJ2-5, with D perhaps matching TRBD2 (5 bases). Germline V gene lookup returns CDR1 LGHDT and CDR2 YNNKEL (reference sequence). V lost 4 bases and J lost 7, with 19 bases in between. The CDR3 spans 15 residues. The DNA for the CDR3 is TGTGCCAGCAGCCCCAAGATACCGGGGTCCGGGACCCAGTACTTC. The encoded protein is CASSPKIPGSGTQYF.

The chain combines TRBV5-1 with TRBJ2-5; D might be TRBD2 (5 bases). Germline V gene data show CDR1 as SGHRS and CDR2 as YFSETQ. There are 14 residues in the CDR3. The ends were cut back, 4 bases at V and 3 bases at J, with 13 bases in the middle. The DNA for the CDR3 is TGCGCCAGCAGCCCATCGGACGGGAAAGAGACCCAGTACTTC. Protein sequence: CASSPSDGKETQYF.

This clonotype was seen many times. The chain links TRBV3-1 to TRBJ2-3; D not resolved. V was clipped by 1 base and J by 3 bases, with 8 bases between them. Germline V CDR1 and CDR2: LGHDT, YNNKEL (reference sequence). The CDR3 loop spans 14 amino acids. The CDR3 sequence: CASSQVVGTDTQYF. CDR3 nucleotides: TGTGCCAGCAGCCAAGTGGTTGGGACAGATACGCAGTATTTT.

This clonotype was counted only a few times. V and J are TRBV20-1 and TRBJ1-5; possibly TRBD1 for D (6 bases). CDR1 is DFQATT and CDR2 is SNEGSKA in the germline V gene (reference sequence). Trimming stripped 1 base from V and 3 bases from J, with 10 bases between. The CDR3 totals 14 residues. Here the CDR3 reads CSARVWDNNQPQHF. The DNA for the CDR3 is TGCAGTGCTAGAGTTTGGGACAACAATCAGCCCCAGCATTTT.

This clonotype was detected ten times or more. V and J are TRBV2 and TRBJ2-2, with D possibly being TRBD1 (6 bases). V was pared by 7 bases and J by 7 bases, with 16 bases between. CDR1 and CDR2 (germline): SNHLY, FYNNEI. The CDR3 runs 14 residues. CDR3 loop: CASKEAQGHGELFF. The CDR3 nucleotides read TGTGCCAGCAAGGAGGCGCAGGGGCACGGGGAGCTGTTTTTT.

The gene calls are TRBV7-2 and TRBJ1-5; D is unclear. The V and J ends lost 5 bases and 3 bases respectively, with 8 bases between them. The length of the CDR3 is 13 residues. Germline CDR1 and CDR2: SGHTA and FQGNSA. CDR3 region: CASSSRVNQPQHF. For the CDR3, the DNA is TGTGCCAGCAGCAGCAGAGTCAATCAGCCCCAGCATTTT.

The V and J genes are TRBV13 and TRBJ2-2, with a weak D call TRBD1 (6 bases). Germline V gives CDR1 PRHDT, CDR2 FYEKMQ (reference sequence). Trimming took 4 bases from V and 2 from J, leaving 14 bases between them. The CDR3 loop spans 16 amino acids. The CDR3 reads CASSSWTASNTGELFF. DNA of the CDR3: TGTGCCAGCAGCTCATGGACAGCCAGCAACACCGGGGAGCTGTTTTTT.

This clonotype was picked up many times. The chain joins TRBV20-1 to TRBJ2-3; unclear D gene. The CDR3 runs to 14 residues. Trimming took off 6 bases at V and 0 bases at J, with 13 bases between the two ends. CDR1 and CDR2 (germline): DFQATT, SNEGSKA (reference sequence). CDR3 nucleotides: TGCAGTGCCCCTGCCTCTGGTAGCACAGATACGCAGTATTTT. Residues: CSAPASGSTDTQYF.

In its sample, this clonotype was seen many times. This chain uses TRBV7-8 with TRBJ1-1; D gene ambiguous. The CDR3 has 15 amino acids. Germline V gives CDR1 SGHVS, CDR2 FQNEAQ. With 2 bases removed from V and 2 bases from J, the gap between germline ends came to 12 bases. The CDR3 coding sequence is TGTGCCAGCAGCTTAAGGGCACTCCCCAACACTGAAGCTTTCTTT. Translating gives CASSLRALPNTEAFF.

This clonotype was found many times. The CDR3 spells CALHLSSYNEQFF. The CDR3 bases are TGTGCACTTCACTTGAGCTCCTACAATGAGCAGTTCTTC. This sequence joins TRBV6-4 and TRBJ2-1; no definite D call. Germline V gives CDR1 MRHNA, CDR2 SNTAGT. This CDR3 has 13 residues.

This clonotype was detected many times. The rearrangement uses TRBV24-1 and TRBJ1-5; D is ambiguous. The ends were cut back, 2 bases at V and 0 bases at J, with 22 bases in the middle. The CDR3 spans 20 residues. Germline values: CDR1 KGHDR, CDR2 SFDVKD. CDR3 loop: CATSDYGPSGRLYSNQPQHF. The DNA of the CDR3 is TGTGCCACCAGTGATTACGGCCCCAGTGGCAGGCTCTATAGCAATCAGCCCCAGCATTTT.

The table lists this clonotype with many counts. V gene TRBV30 combines with J gene TRBJ1-5; TRBD1 is a possible D gene (5 bases). Germline CDR1 reads GTSNPN; CDR2 reads SVGIG (reference sequence). The CDR3 consists of 14 residues. V lost 1 base to trimming and J lost 4 bases, with 11 bases between them. CDR3 in amino acids: CAWSAGTLNQPQHF. The CDR3 DNA follows: TGTGCCTGGAGTGCGGGGACTCTTAATCAGCCCCAGCATTTT.